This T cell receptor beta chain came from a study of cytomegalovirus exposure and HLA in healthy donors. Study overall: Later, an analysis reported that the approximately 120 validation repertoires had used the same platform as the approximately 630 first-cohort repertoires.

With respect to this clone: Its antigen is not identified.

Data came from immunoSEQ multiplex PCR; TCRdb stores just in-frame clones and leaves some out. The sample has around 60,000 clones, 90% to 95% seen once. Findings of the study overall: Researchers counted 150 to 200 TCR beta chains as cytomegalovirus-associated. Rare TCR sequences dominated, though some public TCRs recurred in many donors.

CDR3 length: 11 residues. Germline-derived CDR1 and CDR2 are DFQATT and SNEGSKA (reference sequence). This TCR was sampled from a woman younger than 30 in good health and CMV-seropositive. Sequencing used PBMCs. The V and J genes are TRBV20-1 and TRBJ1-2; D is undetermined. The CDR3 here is CRGDSYYGYTF. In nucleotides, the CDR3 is TGCAGGGGAGATTCGTACTATGGCTACACCTTC.